Following are 30 T cell receptor beta chains from one sample sequenced in a study of blood T cell repertoires in COVID-19. Measured with immunoSEQ multiplex PCR; TCRdb has only the in-frame clones, and not every one. The profile covers some 110,000 clones, with over 80% appearing a single time and 15% taken by the ten largest. The sequenced material came from peripheral blood. These receptors came from a man between 45 and 60 years old with acute or convalescent COVID-19.

V is TRBV12-3 or TRBV12-4 and J is TRBJ2-3; unclear D gene. The V gene lost 3 bases and the J gene lost 9 bases, with 7 bases spanning the gap. The CDR3 is 11 amino acids. Written as DNA, the CDR3 is TGTGCCAGCAGTTTGGCCAAAACGCAGTATTTT. Amino acids: CASSLAKTQYF.

The V gene is TRBV5-1, the J gene TRBJ2-5, with TRBD2 matching 9 bases. The V segment lost 0 bases and the J segment 4 bases; nucleotides outside the gene matches: 7. The CDR3 is 16 amino acids. Germline lookup yields CDR1 SGHRS and CDR2 YFSETQ. CDR3 protein: CASSLAAAGGGETQYF. CDR3 bases: TGCGCCAGCAGCTTGGCCGCGGCGGGAGGGGGAGAGACCCAGTACTTC.

The chain is built from TRBV9 and TRBJ2-7; D may be TRBD1 (5 bases). Germline CDR1 reads SGDLS; CDR2 reads YYNGEE. This CDR3 comprises 12 residues. The V end was cut by 3 bases, the J end by 3 bases, with 7 bases between. CDR3 DNA: TGTGCCAGCAGCGCAGACAGCTACGAGCAGTACTTC. Encoded protein: CASSADSYEQYF.

This chain links TRBV25-1 with TRBJ2-7; 7 bases match TRBD1. From germline, CDR1 is MGHDK and CDR2 SYGVNS. The V and J ends lost 1 base and 6 bases, in that order; junction bases with no gene match: 3. The CDR3 spans 13 residues. The CDR3 loop is CASSEWAGGEQYF. As DNA, the CDR3 is TGTGCCAGCAGTGAATGGGCAGGGGGCGAGCAGTACTTC.

As regards this clone: The junction differs from germline at one of its ends, possibly a read error. Here the CDR3 DNA reads TGCGCCAGAATGGGACTCCCCACTAAGGAAAAACTGTTTTTT. Encoded protein: CARMGLPTKEKLFF. This chain connects TRBV10-1 to TRBJ1-4; D is possibly TRBD1 (5 bases). The germline gives CDR1 WNHNN, CDR2 SYGVQD (reference sequence). CDR3 length: 14 amino acids.

J is TRBJ2-1 and V is TRBV7-9; TRBD1 aligns across 7 bases. The length of the CDR3 is 16 residues. The germline CDR1 and CDR2 sequences are SEHNR and FQNEAQ (reference sequence). V was pared by 3 bases and J by 7 bases, with 12 bases of the junction left unmatched. CDR3 DNA: TGTGCCAGCAGCTTCGTAAATAGACAGGGAGAGAATGAGCAGTTCTTC. Translated: CASSFVNRQGENEQFF.

The genes are TRBV5-8 and TRBJ2-1; the D is unclear. This CDR3 is 14 amino acids long. CDR1 and CDR2 from the germline V gene are SGHTS and YDEGEE. V lost 0 bases and J 0 bases, leaving 4 bases between the germline ends. CDR3 sequence: CASSLELSYNEQFF. DNA for the CDR3: TGTGCCAGCAGCTTGGAGCTCTCCTACAATGAGCAGTTCTTC.

The V call is TRBV4-1, the J call TRBJ2-7; TRBD2 might be the D (5 bases). The germline V and J ends were trimmed by 0 bases and 0 bases, with 12 bases remaining between them. The CDR3 is 16 residues long. Germline values: CDR1 MGHRA, CDR2 YSYEKL. The CDR3 DNA is TGCGCCAGCAGCCAAGAGAAAGCGGTAAGCTCCTACGAGCAGTACTTC. Translating gives CASSQEKAVSSYEQYF.

This chain uses TRBV7-9 with TRBJ2-4; D is unclear. CDR3 length: 13 amino acids. From germline, CDR1 is SEHNR and CDR2 FQNEAQ (reference sequence). V gave up 5 bases and J gave up 6 bases, with 11 bases separating them. The CDR3 sequence is CASSAVGSNIQYF. For the CDR3, the DNA is TGTGCCAGCAGCGCGGTAGGTTCAAACATTCAGTACTTC.

CDR3 loop: CAWSVVGGTDTQYF. The CDR3 DNA reads as TGTGCCTGGAGTGTGGTCGGTGGCACAGATACGCAGTATTTT. V gene TRBV30 combines with J gene TRBJ2-3; D uncertain. V lost 0 bases and J 1 base, leaving 8 bases between the germline ends. The CDR3 covers 14 residues. Germline V lookup: CDR1 GTSNPN, CDR2 SVGIG (reference sequence).

The chain carries TRBV10-2 and TRBJ2-7; 9 bases match TRBD1. With 9 bases clipped from V and 5 bases from J, the junction kept 2 bases outside the gene matches. Germline values: CDR1 WSHSY, CDR2 SAAADI. The CDR3 sequence is 11 residues long. DNA for the CDR3: TGCGCCAGTACAGGGGGCCACGAGCAGTACTTC. Its translation is CASTGGHEQYF.

The CDR3 sequence is CASSLSYRAAEKLFF. DNA of the CDR3: TGTGCCAGCAGTTTATCCTACAGGGCCGCCGAAAAACTGTTTTTT. The V gene is TRBV28, the J gene TRBJ1-4; D is possibly TRBD1 (6 bases). Germline lookup yields CDR1 MDHEN and CDR2 SYDVKM. Trimming cost V 1 base and J 8 bases, with 14 bases left between them. The CDR3 covers 15 residues.

The V call is TRBV6-6, the J call TRBJ2-5; 9 bases are shared with TRBD1. The V gene's germline CDR1 is MNHNY and CDR2 SVGAGI (reference sequence). The CDR3 contains 16 residues. V shed 5 bases and J 7 bases; nucleotides not matched to a gene: 14. The CDR3 protein is CASSRSHGTGLGTQYF. DNA of the CDR3: TGTGCCAGCAGTCGATCTCACGGGACAGGGTTAGGGACCCAGTACTTC.

This chain uses TRBV30 with TRBJ2-7, with TRBD2 matching 7 bases. V lost 7 bases to trimming and J lost 2 bases; unmatched junction nucleotides: 8. CDR1 and CDR2 (germline): GTSNPN, SVGIG (reference sequence). The CDR3 covers 13 residues. This chain's CDR3 is CAYAAGPPYEQYF. Written as DNA, the CDR3 is TGTGCCTACGCAGCGGGGCCTCCCTACGAGCAGTACTTC.

The chain combines TRBV5-1 with TRBJ2-2; 14 bases align to TRBD2. The germline V gene has CDR1 SGHRS and CDR2 YFSETQ. J gave up 0 bases and V 4 bases, and 11 bases lay outside the gene matches. The CDR3 loop spans 20 amino acids. CDR3 amino acids: CASSTGLAGGSRANTGELFF. The CDR3 nucleotides are TGCGCCAGCAGCACAGGACTAGCGGGAGGTAGCAGGGCGAACACCGGGGAGCTGTTTTTT.

J is TRBJ2-3 and V is TRBV3-1 (or the pseudogene TRBV3-2); 11 bases are shared with TRBD2. V lost 5 bases to trimming and J lost 9 bases; unmatched junction nucleotides: 7. Per germline, CDR1 LGHDT and CDR2 YNNKEL (reference sequence). CDR3 length: 14 residues. The CDR3 sequence: CASSGLAGPVTQYF. In nucleotides, the CDR3 is TGTGCCAGCAGCGGACTAGCGGGCCCAGTGACGCAGTATTTT.

This rearrangement joins TRBV3-1 (or the pseudogene TRBV3-2) to TRBJ2-1, with 7 bases aligning to TRBD2. V trimming: 1 base; J trimming: 2 bases; junction bases outside the gene matches: 5. Germline V gene data show CDR1 as LGHDT and CDR2 as YNNKEL (reference sequence). The CDR3 is 16 amino acids. CDR3: CASSQVSSGTYNEQFF. The DNA for the CDR3 is TGTGCCAGCAGCCAAGTTTCGAGCGGGACCTACAATGAGCAGTTCTTC.

The chain couples TRBV5-4 to TRBJ1-4; D is unclear. Germline assignment: CDR1 SGHNT and CDR2 YYREEE (reference sequence). The ends were cut back, 2 bases at V and 0 bases at J, with 5 bases in the middle. This CDR3 has 14 amino acids. In DNA form, the CDR3 reads TGTGCCAGCAGCTTCGGGGCAACTAATGAAAAACTGTTTTTT. Its translation is CASSFGATNEKLFF.

V gene TRBV3-1 (or the pseudogene TRBV3-2) combines with J gene TRBJ1-6; 7 nucleotides align to TRBD1. CDR3 length: 15 amino acids. Germline-derived CDR1 and CDR2 are LGHDT and YNNKEL (reference sequence). With 6 bases clipped from V and 1 base from J, the junction kept 3 bases outside the gene matches. DNA for the CDR3: TGTGCCAGCAGGGCAGGGGGATCCTATAATTCACCCCTCCACTTT. This encodes CASRAGGSYNSPLHF.

This sequence joins TRBV4-2 and TRBJ1-1; TRBD1 aligns across 9 bases. CDR3 size: 17 residues. J lost 1 base, V lost 6 bases, and 12 bases had no gene match. In germline, CDR1 is LGHNA, CDR2 YNFKEQ. The DNA of the CDR3 is TGTGCCAGCAGAGAACTACCGGGACAGGGTACGAACACTGAAGCTTTCTTT. It translates to CASRELPGQGTNTEAFF.

The gene calls are TRBV5-1 and TRBJ2-3; tentative D call: TRBD2 (5 bases). This CDR3 has 14 amino acids. The germline gives CDR1 SGHRS, CDR2 YFSETQ. With 4 bases removed from V and 6 bases from J, the gap between germline ends came to 15 bases. The CDR3 loop reads CASSLGLEADTQYF. CDR3 nucleotide sequence: TGCGCCAGCAGCCTGGGGTTGGAGGCCGATACGCAGTATTTT. Variable domain in full (rest from reference TRBV5-1 and TRBJ2-3): KAGVTQTPRYLIKTRGQQVTLSCSPISGHRSVSWYQQTPGQGLQFLFEYFSETQRNKGNFPGRFSGRQFSNSRSEMNVSTLELGDSALYLCASSLGLEADTQYFGPGTRLTVL.

The chain uses TRBV6-5 and TRBJ1-2; 8 bases map to TRBD1. Germline V lookup: CDR1 MNHEY, CDR2 SVGAGI. V was pared by 11 bases and J by 8 bases, with 19 bases of the junction left unmatched. This CDR3 has 15 amino acids. Here the CDR3 DNA reads TGTGCCTCCGGACAGGGTGGAGGCATTATCGGAGGCTACACCTTC. As protein: CASGQGGGIIGGYTF.

The chain combines TRBV10-3 with TRBJ2-7, with D perhaps TRBD1 (6 bases). V lost 2 bases to trimming and J lost 5 bases, with 7 bases between them. The CDR3 contains 12 residues. CDR1 ENHRY and CDR2 SYGVKD come from the germline V gene. The CDR3 DNA is TGTGCCATCAGTGAGGGACAGAACGAGCAGTACTTC. Residues: CAISEGQNEQYF.

The chain combines TRBV6-2 or TRBV6-3 with TRBJ2-7; the D gene is possibly TRBD2 (5 bases). Germline CDR1 and CDR2: MNHEY and SVGEGT. This CDR3 spans 16 amino acids. With 0 bases removed from V and 0 bases from J, the gap between germline ends came to 12 bases. The CDR3 nucleotides read TGTGCCAGCAGTTACTCGGTGCGGGTGTACTCCTACGAGCAGTACTTC. It yields the protein CASSYSVRVYSYEQYF.

The chain uses TRBV6-2 or TRBV6-3 and TRBJ1-1; D not certain. The CDR3 loop spans 16 amino acids. V lost 5 bases, J lost 1 base, and 17 bases lay in between. Germline V gene data show CDR1 as MNHEY and CDR2 as SVGEGT. The CDR3 loop is CASSIQVGKPNTEAFF. CDR3 DNA sequence: TGTGCCAGCAGTATTCAGGTGGGCAAGCCGAACACTGAAGCTTTCTTT.

This chain uses TRBV10-1 with TRBJ2-3; TRBD1 agrees at 7 bases. The CDR3 totals 15 residues. Per the germline V gene, CDR1 is WNHNN and CDR2 is SYGVQD (reference sequence). J lost 3 bases, V lost 1 base, and 4 bases had no gene match. CDR3 nucleotides: TGCGCCAGCAGTGAGTTCGGGACAGCTACAGATACGCAGTATTTT. Translated: CASSEFGTATDTQYF.

V and J are TRBV18 and TRBJ2-7, with a possible D match to TRBD2 (5 bases). Germline loops: CDR1 KGHSH, CDR2 LQKENI. The ends were cut back, 3 bases at V and 6 bases at J, with 12 bases in the middle. The CDR3 spans 13 residues. CDR3 loop: CASSPFGEGEQYF. The CDR3 nucleotides read TGTGCCAGCTCACCTTTCGGAGAGGGCGAGCAGTACTTC. Filled out from reference TRBV18 and TRBJ2-7, the complete variable domain reads NAGVMQNPRHLVRRRGQEARLRCSPMKGHSHVYWYRQLPEEGLKFMVYLQKENIIDESGMPKERFSAEFPKEGPSILRIQQVVRGDSAAYFCASSPFGEGEQYFGPGTRLTVT.

The V and J genes are TRBV5-4 and TRBJ2-1, with 14 bases matching TRBD2. The V segment lost 4 bases and the J segment 3 bases; nucleotides outside the gene matches: 6. From germline, CDR1 is SGHNT and CDR2 YYREEE (reference sequence). The CDR3 runs to 17 residues. CDR3 in DNA: TGTGCCAGCAGCGGAGGACTAGCGGGAGGCTACTACAATGAGCAGTTCTTC. Translation: CASSGGLAGGYYNEQFF.

The V gene is TRBV28, the J gene TRBJ2-7, with D uncertain. Trimming removed 5 bases at V and 0 bases at J, with 11 bases between. The CDR3 is 14 residues long. Per the germline V gene, CDR1 is MDHEN and CDR2 is SYDVKM. CDR3 sequence reads: CASSTHPSSYEQYF. CDR3 nucleotide sequence: TGTGCCAGCAGTACACACCCCTCCTCCTACGAGCAGTACTTC.

This clone has just one count. This chain uses TRBV3-1 (or the pseudogene TRBV3-2) with TRBJ2-1, with 10 positions matching TRBD1. The CDR3 has 17 amino acids. Germline trimming cut 3 bases from V and 0 bases from J; bases unmatched to any gene: 5. Germline-derived CDR1 and CDR2 are LGHDT and YNNKEL (reference sequence). This chain's CDR3 is CASSQTGGLSSYNEQFF. CDR3 coding DNA: TGTGCCAGCAGCCAGACAGGGGGCCTAAGCTCCTACAATGAGCAGTTCTTC.